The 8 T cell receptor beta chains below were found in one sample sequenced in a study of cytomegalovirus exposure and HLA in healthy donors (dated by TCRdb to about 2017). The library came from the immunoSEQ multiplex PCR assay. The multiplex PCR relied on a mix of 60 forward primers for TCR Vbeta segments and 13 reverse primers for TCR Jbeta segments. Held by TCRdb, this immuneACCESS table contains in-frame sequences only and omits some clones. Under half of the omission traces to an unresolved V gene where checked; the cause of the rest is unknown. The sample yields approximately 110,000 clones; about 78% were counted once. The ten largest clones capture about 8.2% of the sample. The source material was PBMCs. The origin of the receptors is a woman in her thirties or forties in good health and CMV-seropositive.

The CDR3 protein is CASSEARRNQPQHF. In DNA, the CDR3 is TGTGCCAGCAGTGAAGCGAGGCGCAATCAGCCCCAGCATTTT. This sequence joins TRBV2 and TRBJ1-5; no clear D gene. Looked up from germline, CDR1 is SNHLY and CDR2 is FYNNEI. The CDR3 is made up of 14 amino acids. Trimming took 0 bases from V and 2 from J, leaving 5 bases between them. Supplemented by reference TRBV2 and TRBJ1-5, the full variable domain reads EPEVTQTPSHQVTQMGQEVILRCVPISNHLYFYWYRQILGQKVEFLVSFYNNEISEKSEIFDDQFSVERPDGSNFTLKIRSTKLEDSAMYFCASSEARRNQPQHFGDGTRLSIL.

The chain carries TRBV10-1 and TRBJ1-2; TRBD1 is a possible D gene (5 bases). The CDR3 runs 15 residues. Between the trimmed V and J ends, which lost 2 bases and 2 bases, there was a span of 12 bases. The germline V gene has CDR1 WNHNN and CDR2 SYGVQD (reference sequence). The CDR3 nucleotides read TGCGCCAGCAGTGAGCAGGGCGGAGGGAACTATGGCTACACCTTC. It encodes CASSEQGGGNYGYTF.

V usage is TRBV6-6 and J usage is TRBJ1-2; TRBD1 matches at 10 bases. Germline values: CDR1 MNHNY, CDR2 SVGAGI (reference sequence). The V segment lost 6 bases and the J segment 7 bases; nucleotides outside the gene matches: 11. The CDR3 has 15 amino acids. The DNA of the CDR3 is TGTGCCAGCAGGCACGCCGGGACAGGGGTGAGTGGCTACACCTTC. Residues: CASRHAGTGVSGYTF.

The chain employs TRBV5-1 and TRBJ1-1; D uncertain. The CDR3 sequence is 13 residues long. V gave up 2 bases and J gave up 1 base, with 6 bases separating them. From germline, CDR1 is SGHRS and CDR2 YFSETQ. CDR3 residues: CASSFTENTEAFF. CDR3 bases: TGCGCCAGCAGCTTCACAGAGAACACTGAAGCTTTCTTT.

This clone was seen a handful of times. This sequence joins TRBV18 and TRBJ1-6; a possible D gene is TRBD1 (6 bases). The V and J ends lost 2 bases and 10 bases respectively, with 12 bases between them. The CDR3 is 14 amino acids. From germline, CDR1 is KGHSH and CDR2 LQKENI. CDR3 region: CASSPTGWESPLHF. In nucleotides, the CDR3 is TGTGCCAGCTCACCAACAGGGTGGGAATCACCCCTCCACTTT.

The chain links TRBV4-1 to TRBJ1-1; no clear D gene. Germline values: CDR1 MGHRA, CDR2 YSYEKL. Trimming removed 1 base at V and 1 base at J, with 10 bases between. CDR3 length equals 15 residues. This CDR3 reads CASSQVLSANTEAFF. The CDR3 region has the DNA TGCGCCAGCAGCCAAGTCCTTAGCGCGAACACTGAAGCTTTCTTT.

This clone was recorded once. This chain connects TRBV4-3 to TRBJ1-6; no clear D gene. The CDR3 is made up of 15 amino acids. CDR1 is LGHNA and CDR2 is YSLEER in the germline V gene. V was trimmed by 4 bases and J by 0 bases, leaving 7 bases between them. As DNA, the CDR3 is TGCGCCAGCAGCCCACAGAGCTCCTATAATTCACCCCTCCACTTT. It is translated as CASSPQSSYNSPLHF.

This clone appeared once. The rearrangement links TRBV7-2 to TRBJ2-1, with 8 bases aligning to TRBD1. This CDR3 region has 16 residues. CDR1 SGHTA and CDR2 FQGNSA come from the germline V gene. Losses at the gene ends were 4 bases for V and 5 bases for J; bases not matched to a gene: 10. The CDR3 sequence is CASSSIGTGRNNEQFF. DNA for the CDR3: TGTGCCAGCAGCTCAATAGGGACAGGTCGGAACAATGAGCAGTTCTTC. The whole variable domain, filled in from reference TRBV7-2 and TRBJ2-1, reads GAGVSQSPSNKVTEKGKDVELRCDPISGHTALYWYRQSLGQGLEFLIYFQGNSAPDKSGLPSDRFSAERTGGSVSTLTIQRTQQEDSAVYLCASSSIGTGRNNEQFFGPGTRLTVL.